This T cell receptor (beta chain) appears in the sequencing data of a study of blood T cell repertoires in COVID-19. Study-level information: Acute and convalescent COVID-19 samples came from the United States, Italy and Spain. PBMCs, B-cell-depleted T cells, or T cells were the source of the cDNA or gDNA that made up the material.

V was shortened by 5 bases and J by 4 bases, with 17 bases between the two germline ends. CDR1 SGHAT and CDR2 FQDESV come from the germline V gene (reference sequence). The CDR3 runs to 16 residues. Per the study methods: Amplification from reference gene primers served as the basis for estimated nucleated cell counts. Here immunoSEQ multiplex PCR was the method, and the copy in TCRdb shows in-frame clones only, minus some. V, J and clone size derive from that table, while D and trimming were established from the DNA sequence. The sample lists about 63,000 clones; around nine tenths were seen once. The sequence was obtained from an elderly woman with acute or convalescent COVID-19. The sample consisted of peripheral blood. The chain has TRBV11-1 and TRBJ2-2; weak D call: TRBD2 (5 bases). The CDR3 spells CASSREGSMITGELFF. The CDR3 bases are TGTGCCAGCAGCCGAGAGGGCAGCATGATCACCGGGGAGCTGTTTTTT.